This TCR beta chain was observed in a study of STAT3 mutations in large granular lymphocyte leukemia. Overall study: Roughly half of the longitudinally sequenced T-LGLL patients carried detectable canonical activating STAT3 mutations. General study results and limits: In about 35% of the 18 patients, new TCR clonotypes emerged after therapy. At least one immunodominant TCR beta clonotype appeared in every T-cell large granular lymphocyte leukemia patient. Suggested: STAT3 mutation was not the ancestral event for these clonal expansions.

Points on this clone: What it binds is unknown.

Clones were read by immunoSEQ multiplex PCR, and TCRdb kept only the in-frame ones, dropping some. Of about 4,300 clones in the sample, approximately 62% were seen once. From germline, CDR1 is MNHEY and CDR2 SVGAGI. The V segment lost 6 bases and the J segment 3 bases; nucleotides outside the gene matches: 6. There are 15 residues in the CDR3. The receptor comes from a human donor with T large granular lymphocyte leukemia. Some clones in this sample may be carry-over from other donors' samples. Sequenced material: PBMCs. The chain carries TRBV6-5 and TRBJ2-1; 9 nucleotides match TRBD2. The CDR3 sequence is CASRTGTSLYNEQFF. The CDR3 coding sequence is TGTGCCAGCAGAACCGGGACTAGCCTCTACAATGAGCAGTTCTTC.